The 14 T cell receptor beta chains given below trace back to one sample, sequenced in a study of T cell clonotyping in hematopoietic cell transplantation. This table comes from immunoSEQ multiplex PCR, and its TCRdb copy is limited to in-frame clones, with some not included. The sample has 8,500 to 9,000 clones; over 75% are singletons. Sequencing was performed on PBMCs, taken 180 days after allogeneic stem cell transplant. The receptors derive from a female patient aged 30-39 years who had an allogeneic stem cell transplant, so the T cells may come from the graft donor. Some clones in this sample may be carry-over from other donors' samples.

The J gene is TRBJ1-2, the V gene TRBV5-6; tentative D call: TRBD1 (5 bases). Germline CDR1 is SGHDT and CDR2 is YYEEEE. Deletions cut 0 bases from V and 8 bases from J, with 11 bases between. The CDR3 is 13 amino acids. CDR3 DNA sequence: TGTGCCAGCAGCTTGGGGATCAGGGAAGGCTACACCTTC. Amino acids: CASSLGIREGYTF.

The V and J genes are TRBV6-4 and TRBJ2-3; TRBD1 might be the D (5 bases). The CDR3 totals 13 residues. The germline gives CDR1 MRHNA, CDR2 SNTAGT. The V gene lost 5 bases and the J gene lost 3 bases, with 9 bases spanning the gap. CDR3 region: CASSRQGTDTQYF. In DNA form, the CDR3 reads TGTGCCAGCAGTCGGCAGGGAACAGATACGCAGTATTTT.

In its sample, this clone was seen once. This sequence joins TRBV15 and TRBJ2-2, with 9 bases identical to TRBD1. Germline CDR1 is LNHNV and CDR2 is YYDKDF (reference sequence). Unmatched junction bases numbered 7, after V lost 6 bases and J lost 5 bases. This CDR3 spans 15 amino acids. The chain's CDR3 is CATSARDRDTGELFF. The CDR3 nucleotides are TGTGCCACCAGTGCCCGGGACAGGGATACCGGGGAGCTGTTTTTT.

V gene TRBV7-9 combines with J gene TRBJ1-2, with D hard to call. Germline V gene sequence: CDR1 SEHNR, CDR2 FQNEAQ (reference sequence). The CDR3 covers 14 residues. The V end was cut by 0 bases, the J end by 2 bases, with 7 bases between. CDR3 residues: CASSLALPNYGYTF. Here the CDR3 DNA reads TGTGCCAGCAGCTTAGCGCTGCCCAACTATGGCTACACCTTC.

The chain combines TRBV6-6 with TRBJ1-3; D not resolved. V was trimmed by 6 bases and J by 0 bases, leaving 9 bases between them. The CDR3 extends over 14 amino acids. The germline V gene has CDR1 MNHNY and CDR2 SVGAGI (reference sequence). CDR3 loop: CASSDRLSGNTIYF. Here the CDR3 DNA reads TGTGCCAGCAGCGATCGTCTCTCTGGAAACACCATATATTTT.

The chain joins TRBV6-1 to TRBJ1-1; D perhaps matches TRBD1 (6 bases). The ends were cut back, 4 bases at V and 5 bases at J, with 11 bases in the middle. The CDR3 is 13 amino acids. Per germline, CDR1 MNHNS and CDR2 SASEGT. The DNA for the CDR3 is TGTGCCAGCAGTGCCCACAGGGTAACTGAAGCTTTCTTT. It codes for CASSAHRVTEAFF.

This clone is a singleton in its sample. The chain employs TRBV7-6 and TRBJ1-3, with D hard to call. From germline, CDR1 is SGHVS and CDR2 FNYEAQ. Trimming stripped 1 base from V and 0 bases from J, with 4 bases between. This CDR3 comprises 14 residues. The CDR3 here is CASSLGGSGNTIYF. CDR3 nucleotide sequence: TGTGCCAGCAGCTTAGGGGGCTCTGGAAACACCATATATTTT. Looking up the rest from reference TRBV7-6 and TRBJ1-3 gives the full variable domain: GAGVSQSPRYKVTKRGQDVALRCDPISGHVSLYWYRQALGQGPEFLTYFNYEAQQDKSGLPNDRFSAERPEGSISTLTIQRTEQRDSAMYRCASSLGGSGNTIYFGEGSWLTVV.

The chain uses TRBV6-4 and TRBJ2-2, with TRBD2 as a possible D gene (5 bases). CDR1 and CDR2 from the germline V gene are MRHNA and SNTAGT. V lost 4 bases, J lost 0 bases, and 12 bases lay in between. The length of the CDR3 is 16 residues. DNA of the CDR3: TGTGCCAGCAGTGGTCTAGAGACTACGAACACCGGGGAGCTGTTTTTT. This encodes CASSGLETTNTGELFF.

The chain has TRBV29-1 and TRBJ2-7, with a tentative D call TRBD2 (5 bases). The germline V and J ends were trimmed by 7 bases and 3 bases, with 13 bases remaining between them. The CDR3 sequence is 12 residues long. Germline V gives CDR1 SQVTM, CDR2 ANQGSEA. The CDR3 reads CSAGSGIYEQYF. The CDR3 region has the DNA TGCAGCGCGGGATCCGGAATCTACGAGCAGTACTTC.

V and J are TRBV5-5 and TRBJ2-1; 12 bases align to TRBD2. The germline V gene encodes CDR1 SGHKS and CDR2 YYEKEE (reference sequence). The CDR3 totals 15 residues. Trimming took 5 bases from V and 7 from J; bases not matched to a gene: 7. For the CDR3, the DNA is TGTGCCAGCAGATTTAGACTAGCGGGGGAAAATGAGCAGTTCTTC. This sequence encodes CASRFRLAGENEQFF.

The V call is TRBV4-2, the J call TRBJ1-4; no clear D gene. The germline V and J ends were trimmed by 2 bases and 5 bases, with 12 bases remaining between them. CDR1 LGHNA and CDR2 YNFKEQ come from the germline V gene. This CDR3 is built from 15 residues. In DNA, the CDR3 is TGTGCCAGCAGCCAAAGTCCTTCGGGCAATGAAAAACTGTTTTTT. It specifies CASSQSPSGNEKLFF.

The chain joins TRBV4-3 to TRBJ2-6; possible D gene TRBD2, 6 bases. Per germline, CDR1 LGHNA and CDR2 YSLEER. V was cut by 0 bases and J by 4 bases, with 13 bases left in between. There are 17 residues in the CDR3. CDR3 nucleotides: TGCGCCAGCAGCCAAGACCGTGCGGGAACCGGGGCCAACGTCCTGACTTTC. It encodes CASSQDRAGTGANVLTF.

This clone was seen just once. The V and J genes are TRBV30 and TRBJ1-4; maybe TRBD1 (5 bases). Germline V CDR1 and CDR2: GTSNPN, SVGIG (reference sequence). The length of the CDR3 is 15 residues. Trimming removed 2 bases from V and 3 bases from J, with 13 bases in between. In nucleotides, the CDR3 is TGTGCCTGGAGTCCAGAGGGACGGCCTAATGAAAAACTGTTTTTT. Its protein is CAWSPEGRPNEKLFF.

The CDR3 region has the DNA TGTGCCAGTAGTTCGTGGACAGGGGCCTACACTGAAGCTTTCTTT. It codes for CASSSWTGAYTEAFF. This chain connects TRBV19 to TRBJ1-1, with 9 bases identical to TRBD1. After removal of 5 bases from V and 3 bases from J, the junction contained 7 bases not matched to a gene. The CDR3 totals 15 residues. CDR1 is LNHDA, CDR2 SQIVND, per germline (reference sequence). Full variable domain (outside the CDR3, taken from reference TRBV19 and TRBJ1-1): DGGITQSPKYLFRKEGQNVTLSCEQNLNHDAMYWYRQDPGQGLRLIYYSQIVNDFQKGDIAEGYSVSREKKESFPLTVTSAQKNPTAFYLCASSSWTGAYTEAFFGQGTRLTVV.